What follows are 14 T cell receptor beta chains derived from one specimen sequenced in a study of T cells in Graves' hyperthyroidism and ophthalmopathy. It was RNA transcripts that yielded the amplified TCR beta CDR3 regions. With the HTBI primer set, the TCR CDR3 went through a first round of RT-PCR. Via MiXCR, TCRdb re-called the multiplex PCR reads, giving one row per CDR3 protein. The sample carries about 640,000 distinct CDR3 sequences, about 15% recorded once. The sequenced material came from blood. All receptors derive from a woman in her 50s with Graves' ophthalmopathy.

This clonotype was found a few times. The V and J genes are TRBV6-9 and TRBJ1-2; 9 bases are shared with TRBD1. The CDR3 consists of 15 residues. Germline V lookup: CDR1 MNHGY, CDR2 SVAAGI. V dropped 4 bases and J dropped 5; count of bases not matched to a gene: 8. The CDR3 sequence is CASSFRDRDVYGYTF. DNA for the CDR3: TGTGCCAGCAGTTTTCGGGACAGGGATGTTTATGGCTACACCTTC.

This clonotype was counted a few times. The rearrangement uses TRBV30 and TRBJ1-4; TRBD1 might be the D (5 bases). Germline V gene lookup returns CDR1 GTSNPN and CDR2 SVGIG (reference sequence). The CDR3 has 13 amino acids. V was shortened by 7 bases and J by 7 bases, with 16 bases between the two germline ends. The CDR3 loop reads CASPWGEAEKLFF. The CDR3 DNA follows: TGTGCCTCGCCTTGGGGGGAGGCTGAAAAACTGTTTTTT. Combining the CDR3 with reference TRBV30 and TRBJ1-4 gives the whole variable domain SQTIHQWPATLVQPVGSPLSLECTVEGTSNPNLYWYRQAAGRGLQLLFYSVGIGQISSEVPQNLSASRPQDRQFILSSKKLLLSDSGFYLCASPWGEAEKLFFGSGTQLSVL.

The genes are TRBV6-1 and TRBJ2-7; maybe TRBD2 (6 bases). Germline loops: CDR1 MNHNS, CDR2 SASEGT. The CDR3 spans 12 residues. Trimming left V 8 bases short and J 6 bases short, with 14 bases between. CDR3 amino acids: CASCPGDLEQYF. CDR3 DNA: TGTGCCAGCTGCCCGGGGGACCTCGAGCAGTACTTC.

This clonotype was seen only a few times. This rearrangement joins TRBV5-4 to TRBJ1-1; D is ambiguous. The CDR3 has 13 amino acids. Trimming left V 4 bases short and J 3 bases short, with 10 bases between. Germline CDR1 is SGHNT and CDR2 is YYREEE (reference sequence). The CDR3: CASSREADTEAFF. The CDR3 coding sequence is TGTGCCAGCAGCCGCGAGGCTGACACTGAAGCTTTCTTT.

This clonotype occurred a few times. V usage is TRBV30 and J usage is TRBJ2-1; D uncertain. Germline V gene sequence: CDR1 GTSNPN, CDR2 SVGIG (reference sequence). This CDR3 has 12 amino acids. Trimming shortened V by 1 base and J by 8 bases, and 9 bases separated the two germline ends. CDR3 loop: CAWSEEWDEQFF. The DNA for the CDR3 is TGTGCCTGGAGTGAAGAGTGGGATGAGCAGTTCTTC.

This clonotype was recorded many times. The chain carries TRBV11-2 and TRBJ2-3; either TRBD1 or TRBD2 may supply D (7 bases each). Germline CDR1 SGHAT, CDR2 FQNNGV. V lost 6 bases, J lost 1 base, and 11 bases lay in between. This CDR3 has 14 residues. In DNA form, the CDR3 reads TGTGCCAGCAGGTCAGGGGGGGGCACAGATACGCAGTATTTT. It encodes CASRSGGGTDTQYF. The entire variable domain, with the rest obtained from reference TRBV11-2 and TRBJ2-3, is as follows: EAGVAQSPRYKIIEKRQSVAFWCNPISGHATLYWYQQILGQGPKLLIQFQNNGVVDDSQLPKDRFSAERLKGVDSTLKIQPAKLEDSAVYLCASRSGGGTDTQYFGPGTRLTVL.

The rearrangement joins TRBV4-2 to TRBJ1-4; D is perhaps TRBD1 (5 bases). Germline assignment: CDR1 LGHNA and CDR2 YNFKEQ. Trimming cost V 1 base and J 10 bases, with 16 bases left between them. This CDR3 has 15 amino acids. The CDR3 region has the DNA TGTGCCAGCAGCCAAGGTTCGGAGGGGACGGGAAAACTGTTTTTT. Protein product: CASSQGSEGTGKLFF.

In its sample, this clonotype was seen a few times. CDR3 coding DNA: TGTGCCAGCAGTTACTCAAGCAAGGAGGGGGCCCACGAGCAGTACTTC. Translated, it gives CASSYSSKEGAHEQYF. The J gene is TRBJ2-7, the V gene TRBV6-5, with D perhaps TRBD1 (7 bases). V lost 0 bases and J 5 bases, leaving 17 bases between the germline ends. The CDR3 has 16 residues. Germline CDR1 reads MNHEY; CDR2 reads SVGAGI.

This clonotype was recorded many times. This chain uses TRBV27 with TRBJ2-5, with 11 bases aligning to TRBD1. Germline loops: CDR1 MNHEY, CDR2 SMNVEV (reference sequence). With 3 bases clipped from V and 3 bases from J, the junction kept 6 bases outside the gene matches. This CDR3 is built from 16 residues. As DNA, the CDR3 is TGTGCCAGCAGTTTTAAGTGGACAGGGGGCAAAGAGACCCAGTACTTC. Its protein product is CASSFKWTGGKETQYF.

The V and J genes are TRBV11-3 and TRBJ2-5, with TRBD2 identical over 11 bases. Germline loops: CDR1 SGHNT, CDR2 YENEEA. The CDR3 sequence is 16 residues long. With 7 bases clipped from V and 5 bases from J, the junction kept 12 bases outside the gene matches. Here the CDR3 reads CASKGLAEQRGETQYF. Here the CDR3 DNA reads TGTGCCAGCAAGGGACTAGCGGAACAAAGAGGGGAGACCCAGTACTTC.

In its sample, this clonotype was seen a few times. Being one base from a much bigger clone, this may be a read error. The chain is built from TRBV9 and TRBJ2-7; a possible D gene is TRBD2 (5 bases). The CDR3 is made up of 13 amino acids. V was pared by 4 bases and J by 7 bases, with 15 bases between. In germline, CDR1 is SGDLS, CDR2 YYNGEE. DNA of the CDR3: TGTGCCAGCAGCATAGAACCTGGCGGGGAGCAGTACTTC. Its protein is CASSIEPGGEQYF.

This clonotype was observed at least ten times. The CDR3 region has the DNA TGTGCTAGTGGCCTGTCGACTAGCGCAACCTACGAGCAGTACTTC. Encoded protein: CASGLSTSATYEQYF. The chain uses TRBV12-5 and TRBJ2-7; TRBD2 matches at 8 bases. The germline V gene has CDR1 LGHNT and CDR2 FRNRAP. The CDR3 contains 15 residues. V trimming: 6 bases; J trimming: 2 bases; junction bases outside the gene matches: 9. Drawing the rest from reference TRBV12-5 and TRBJ2-7, the complete variable domain is DARVTQTPRHKVTEMGQEVTMRCQPILGHNTVFWYRQTMMQGLELLAYFRNRAPLDDSGMPKDRFSAEMPDATLATLKIQPSEPRDSAVYFCASGLSTSATYEQYFGPGTRLTVT.

The CDR3 nucleotides are TGTGCCAGCAGCCAAGATCCTAGAGCGGGAGACACCGGGGAGCTGTTTTTT. Translating gives CASSQDPRAGDTGELFF. The chain combines TRBV14 with TRBJ2-2; 8 bases match TRBD2. The J segment lost 3 bases and the V segment lost 0 bases, leaving 6 bases of the junction unmatched. Per the germline V gene, CDR1 is SGHDN and CDR2 is FVKESK. The CDR3 extends over 17 amino acids.

J is TRBJ1-2 and V is TRBV19, with TRBD1 as a possible D gene (6 bases). The CDR3 consists of 12 residues. V was clipped by 7 bases and J by 8 bases, with 14 bases between them. CDR1 LNHDA and CDR2 SQIVND come from the germline V gene (reference sequence). The CDR3 DNA sequence: TGTGCCAGTACCAACAGGGAGCGAGGCTACACCTTC. Translated: CASTNRERGYTF.